Each of the 24 T cell receptor beta chains below was sequenced from the same sample in a study of T cell responses to AZD1222 COVID-19 vaccine. The method was immunoSEQ multiplex PCR; TCRdb's version includes in-frame clones alone and lacks a portion of them. The sample records approximately 91,000 clones, over 75% being singletons. The sequencing here drew on peripheral blood, taken on day 0 of AZD1222 vaccination. The receptors come from an adult in good health.

This chain uses TRBV4-1 with TRBJ2-2; D tentatively fits TRBD1 or TRBD2 (6 bases each). The germline V gene has CDR1 MGHRA and CDR2 YSYEKL. CDR3 length: 18 amino acids. The V gene lost 2 bases and the J gene lost 4 bases, with 20 bases spanning the gap. The CDR3 coding sequence is TGCGCCAGCAGCCAATCATCGGGAGTGGGGGCCCTCACCGGGGAGCTGTTTTTT. As protein: CASSQSSGVGALTGELFF.

Only one count was recorded for this clone. This chain uses TRBV12-5 with TRBJ2-1; 9 bases are a match to TRBD1. The CDR3 contains 14 residues. V shed 3 bases and J 8 bases; nucleotides not matched to a gene: 5. Per germline, CDR1 LGHNT and CDR2 FRNRAP. The CDR3 nucleotides are TGTGCTAGTGGTTTCGGGGACAGGGTCCATGAGCAGTTCTTC. It is translated as CASGFGDRVHEQFF.

This chain joins TRBV4-3 and TRBJ1-2; TRBD1 might be the D (5 bases). V was clipped by 0 bases and J by 5 bases, with 10 bases between them. The CDR3 is 14 residues long. Germline V CDR1 and CDR2: LGHNA, YSLEER. The CDR3 sequence is CASSQDAGKYGYTF. The CDR3 DNA reads TGCGCCAGCAGCCAAGACGCAGGGAAATATGGCTACACCTTC.

This rearrangement joins TRBV7-2 to TRBJ2-3; D may be TRBD2 (6 bases). Germline V CDR1 and CDR2: SGHTA, FQGNSA. V shed 5 bases and J shed 10 bases, with 13 bases lying between them. The CDR3 loop spans 12 amino acids. DNA of the CDR3: TGTGCCAGCAGCACCTCCGGAGGGGCGCAGTATTTT. It translates to CASSTSGGAQYF.

This chain links TRBV7-2 with TRBJ2-3, with D tentatively TRBD1 (6 bases). Between the trimmed V and J ends, which lost 1 base and 2 bases, there was a span of 10 bases. CDR3 length: 15 residues. Germline values: CDR1 SGHTA, CDR2 FQGNSA. CDR3 loop: CASSLGGRDTDTQYF. The CDR3 coding sequence is TGTGCCAGCAGCTTAGGGGGGCGCGACACAGATACGCAGTATTTT. Filled out from reference TRBV7-2 and TRBJ2-3, the complete variable domain reads GAGVSQSPSNKVTEKGKDVELRCDPISGHTALYWYRQSLGQGLEFLIYFQGNSAPDKSGLPSDRFSAERTGGSVSTLTIQRTQQEDSAVYLCASSLGGRDTDTQYFGPGTRLTVL.

Worth noting for this clone: Relative to the germline gene, one junction end is altered; a read error may explain this. The V call is TRBV9, the J call TRBJ1-4; D is ambiguous. The CDR3 has 15 amino acids. The V gene's germline CDR1 is SGDLS and CDR2 YYNGEE. CDR3 in DNA: TGTGCCAGCAGCGTAACCTGGGGAACTAGTGAAAAACTGTTTTTT. It translates to CASSVTWGTSEKLFF. The full variable domain, its missing parts supplied by reference TRBV9 and TRBJ1-4, is DSGVTQTPKHLITATGQRVTLRCSPRSGDLSVYWYQQSLDQGLQFLIQYYNGEERAKGNILERFSAQQFPDLHSELNLSSLELGDSALYFCASSVTWGTSEKLFFGSGTQLSVL.

The chain recombines TRBV27 with TRBJ2-7, with D uncertain. The CDR3 runs to 14 residues. Trimming stripped 6 bases from V and 5 bases from J, with 17 bases between. The germline CDR1 and CDR2 sequences are MNHEY and SMNVEV (reference sequence). In DNA, the CDR3 is TGTGCCAGCAGACTCTTAGGCAGGTTACACGAGCAGTACTTC. Amino acid sequence: CASRLLGRLHEQYF.

The table lists this clone with a few counts. The chain joins TRBV3-1 (or the pseudogene TRBV3-2) to TRBJ2-7; possible D gene TRBD1, 6 bases. Germline V CDR1 and CDR2: LGHDT, YNNKEL (reference sequence). This CDR3 spans 15 amino acids. Trimming removed 1 base from V and 3 bases from J, with 13 bases in between. The CDR3 DNA reads TGTGCCAGCAGCCAAGCCCCCGGGACACACTACGAGCAGTACTTC. This gives the protein CASSQAPGTHYEQYF.

V is TRBV5-1 and J is TRBJ1-1; possibly TRBD1 for D (5 bases). Germline V gene lookup returns CDR1 SGHRS and CDR2 YFSETQ. V was cut by 0 bases and J by 8 bases, with 8 bases left in between. The CDR3 contains 12 residues. The CDR3 DNA sequence: TGCGCCAGCAGCTTGGAGGGGCTCGAAGCTTTCTTT. Translated, it gives CASSLEGLEAFF.

The J gene is TRBJ2-1, the V gene TRBV3-1 (or the pseudogene TRBV3-2); D remains ambiguous. Germline loops: CDR1 LGHDT, CDR2 YNNKEL (reference sequence). The CDR3 spans 15 residues. Trimming stripped 1 base from V and 6 bases from J, with 13 bases between. As DNA, the CDR3 is TGTGCCAGCAGCCAAGGGAATCTAGACGTCAATGAGCAGTTCTTC. Translated: CASSQGNLDVNEQFF.

This chain uses TRBV10-3 with TRBJ2-2, with 12 bases fitting TRBD1. The CDR3 spans 17 residues. Germline V gives CDR1 ENHRY, CDR2 SYGVKD. V gave up 2 bases and J gave up 6 bases; unmatched junction bases: 7. CDR3: CAISEPGDRGQAGELFF. The DNA of the CDR3 is TGTGCCATCAGTGAGCCGGGGGACAGGGGGCAAGCCGGGGAGCTGTTTTTT.

V gene TRBV30 combines with J gene TRBJ1-2; D is perhaps TRBD1 (6 bases). V dropped 8 bases and J dropped 7 bases, with 17 bases sitting between them. The CDR3 covers 12 residues. Germline V gives CDR1 GTSNPN, CDR2 SVGIG (reference sequence). The CDR3 protein is CAAGTRFGGYTF. CDR3 DNA: TGTGCCGCGGGGACACGGTTTGGTGGCTACACCTTC.

The chain uses TRBV5-1 and TRBJ1-1; TRBD1 agrees at 8 bases. This CDR3 is 13 amino acids long. Germline-derived CDR1 and CDR2 are SGHRS and YFSETQ. J was trimmed by 4 bases and V by 3 bases; bases with no gene match: 2. Here the CDR3 DNA reads TGCGCCAGCAGCTCCGACAGGGGCACTGAAGCTTTCTTT. Translating it yields CASSSDRGTEAFF.

V usage is TRBV24-1 and J usage is TRBJ2-7; unclear D gene. This CDR3 region has 11 residues. The V end was cut by 3 bases, the J end by 5 bases, with 4 bases between. In germline, CDR1 is KGHDR, CDR2 SFDVKD. The CDR3 coding sequence is TGTGCCACCAGTGATGTCCACGAGCAGTACTTC. This codes for CATSDVHEQYF.

This clone was found once. The V and J genes are TRBV2 and TRBJ1-4, with D hard to call. This CDR3 is 15 amino acids long. V shed 7 bases and J shed 8 bases, with 20 bases lying between them. Germline V gives CDR1 SNHLY, CDR2 FYNNEI. The CDR3 here is CASTPRVSGIEKLFF. Written as DNA, the CDR3 is TGTGCCAGCACTCCGCGGGTCTCGGGGATAGAAAAACTGTTTTTT.

CDR3 protein: CAWSLQGNYGYTF. CDR3 bases: TGTGCCTGGAGCCTACAGGGAAACTATGGCTACACCTTC. V gene TRBV30 combines with J gene TRBJ1-2, with a possible D match to TRBD1 (6 bases). Trimming left V 3 bases short and J 2 bases short, with 10 bases between. CDR3 size: 13 residues. CDR1 is GTSNPN and CDR2 is SVGIG in the germline V gene (reference sequence).

The chain is built from TRBV4-3 and TRBJ2-1; 11 bases line up with TRBD2. The CDR3 has 18 amino acids. Per the germline V gene, CDR1 is LGHNA and CDR2 is YSLEER. The ends lost 4 bases at V and 4 bases at J; junction bases unmatched: 12. CDR3: CASSPGNLAGGPYNEQFF. The CDR3 nucleotides read TGCGCCAGCAGCCCCGGCAATCTAGCGGGGGGCCCGTACAATGAGCAGTTCTTC.

CDR3 nucleotide sequence: TGTGCCAGCAGTGAGCTCGTAGGGGCCTATGGCTACACCTTC. Residues: CASSELVGAYGYTF. The chain couples TRBV6-1 to TRBJ1-2, with D perhaps matching TRBD1 (5 bases). The CDR3 totals 14 residues. Germline CDR1 is MNHNS and CDR2 is SASEGT. Trimming removed 3 bases from V and 4 bases from J, with 12 bases in between.

The rearrangement links TRBV19 to TRBJ1-5, with 9 bases matching TRBD1. CDR1 is LNHDA and CDR2 is SQIVND in the germline V gene (reference sequence). CDR3 size: 17 residues. The V and J ends lost 5 bases and 0 bases, in that order; junction bases with no gene match: 8. Here the CDR3 reads CASSPQGAVFSNQPQHF. The CDR3 DNA reads TGTGCCAGTAGTCCACAGGGGGCTGTTTTTAGCAATCAGCCCCAGCATTTT. Based on the CDR3 plus reference TRBV19 and TRBJ1-5, the full variable domain is DGGITQSPKYLFRKEGQNVTLSCEQNLNHDAMYWYRQDPGQGLRLIYYSQIVNDFQKGDIAEGYSVSREKKESFPLTVTSAQKNPTAFYLCASSPQGAVFSNQPQHFGDGTRLSIL.

V and J are TRBV25-1 and TRBJ1-2; 7 bases map to TRBD1. Germline V lookup: CDR1 MGHDK, CDR2 SYGVNS. V lost 3 bases, J lost 8 bases, and 12 bases stayed unmatched. This CDR3 comprises 15 residues. CDR3 bases: TGTGCCAGCAGTGAGTCGACCGGGACAGCGGGGGGCTACACCTTC. The encoded protein is CASSESTGTAGGYTF.

The chain combines TRBV7-6 with TRBJ1-3; 7 nucleotides line up with TRBD1. The CDR3 runs to 15 residues. The V gene's germline CDR1 is SGHVS and CDR2 FNYEAQ. V gave up 1 base and J gave up 2 bases; unmatched junction bases: 2. In DNA form, the CDR3 reads TGTGCCAGCAGCTTAGAACAGGGGCCTGGAAACACCATATATTTT. Its translation: CASSLEQGPGNTIYF.

This chain uses TRBV30 with TRBJ1-2, with 7 nucleotides matching TRBD1. The ends lost 3 bases at V and 8 bases at J; junction bases unmatched: 6. Germline values: CDR1 GTSNPN, CDR2 SVGIG (reference sequence). CDR3 length: 12 residues. In DNA form, the CDR3 reads TGTGCCTGGAGGCTTAGGGACAGCGGCTACACCTTC. Translation: CAWRLRDSGYTF.

The V and J genes are TRBV7-2 and TRBJ2-2; D is ambiguous. This CDR3 spans 14 amino acids. Looked up from germline, CDR1 is SGHTA and CDR2 is FQGNSA. Trimming took off 1 base at V and 1 base at J, with 4 bases between the two ends. The CDR3: CASSLGRNTGELFF. CDR3 coding DNA: TGTGCCAGCAGCTTAGGACGGAACACCGGGGAGCTGTTTTTT.

This sequence joins TRBV5-6 and TRBJ2-3; 8 bases are a match to TRBD2. In germline, CDR1 is SGHDT, CDR2 YYEEEE. The trim removed 1 base at V and 10 bases at J, leaving 2 bases unmatched. The CDR3 is 12 amino acids. The CDR3 here is CASSLTSGPQYF. The CDR3 coding sequence is TGTGCCAGCAGCTTGACTAGCGGACCGCAGTATTTT.